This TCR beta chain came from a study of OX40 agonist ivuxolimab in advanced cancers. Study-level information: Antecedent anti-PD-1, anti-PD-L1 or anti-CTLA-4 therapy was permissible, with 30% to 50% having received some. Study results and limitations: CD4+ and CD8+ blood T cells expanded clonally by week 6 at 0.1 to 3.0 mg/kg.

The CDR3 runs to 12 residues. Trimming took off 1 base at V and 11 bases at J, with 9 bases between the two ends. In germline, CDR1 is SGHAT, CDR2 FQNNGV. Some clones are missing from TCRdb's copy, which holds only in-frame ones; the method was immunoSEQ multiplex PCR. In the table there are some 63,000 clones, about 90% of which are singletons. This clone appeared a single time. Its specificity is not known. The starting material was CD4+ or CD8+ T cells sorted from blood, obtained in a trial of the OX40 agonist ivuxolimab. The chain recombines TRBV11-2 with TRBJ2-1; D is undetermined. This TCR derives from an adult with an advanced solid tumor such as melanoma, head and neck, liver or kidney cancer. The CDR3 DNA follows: TGTGCCAGCAGCTTAGGACAAGAGAAGCAGTTCTTC. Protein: CASSLGQEKQFF.